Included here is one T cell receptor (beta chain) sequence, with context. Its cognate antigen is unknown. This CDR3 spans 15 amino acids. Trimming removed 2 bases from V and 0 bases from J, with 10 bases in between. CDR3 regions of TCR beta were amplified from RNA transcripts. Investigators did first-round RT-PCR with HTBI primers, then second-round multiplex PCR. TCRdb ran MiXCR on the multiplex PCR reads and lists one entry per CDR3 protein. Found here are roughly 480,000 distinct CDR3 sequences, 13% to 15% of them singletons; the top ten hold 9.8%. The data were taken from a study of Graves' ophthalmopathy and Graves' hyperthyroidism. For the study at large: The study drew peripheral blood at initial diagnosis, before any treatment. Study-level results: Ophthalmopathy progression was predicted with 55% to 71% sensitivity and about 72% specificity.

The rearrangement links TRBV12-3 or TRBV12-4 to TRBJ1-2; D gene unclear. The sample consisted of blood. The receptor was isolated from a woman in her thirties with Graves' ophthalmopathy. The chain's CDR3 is CASSLSRTSNYGYTF. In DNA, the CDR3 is TGTGCCAGCAGTTTATCTCGGACGTCTAACTATGGCTACACCTTC.